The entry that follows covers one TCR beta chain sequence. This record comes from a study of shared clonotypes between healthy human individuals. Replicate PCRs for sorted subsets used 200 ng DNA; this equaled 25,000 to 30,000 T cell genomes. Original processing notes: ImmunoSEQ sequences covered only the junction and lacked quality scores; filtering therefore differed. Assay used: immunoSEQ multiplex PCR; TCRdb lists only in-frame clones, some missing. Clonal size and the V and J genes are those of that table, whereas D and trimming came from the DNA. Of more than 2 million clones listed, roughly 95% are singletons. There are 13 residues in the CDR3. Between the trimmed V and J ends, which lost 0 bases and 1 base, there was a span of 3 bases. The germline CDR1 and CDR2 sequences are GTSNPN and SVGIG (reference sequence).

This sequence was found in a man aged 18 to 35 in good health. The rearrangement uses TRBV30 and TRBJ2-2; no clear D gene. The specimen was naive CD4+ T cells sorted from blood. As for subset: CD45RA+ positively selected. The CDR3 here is CAWSVRNTGELFF. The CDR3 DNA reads TGTGCCTGGAGTGTACGGAACACCGGGGAGCTGTTTTTT.